These 2 T cell receptor beta chains were all obtained from the same sample, sequenced in a study of blood T cell repertoires in COVID-19. Repertoires were generated with immunoSEQ multiplex PCR, while TCRdb's copy carries only in-frame clones and drops some. The sample holds a few hundred thousand clones; approximately 85% are singletons and the top ten take roughly 1.6%. Source material: peripheral blood. These TCRs come from a woman in her forties or fifties with acute or convalescent COVID-19.

Here the CDR3 DNA reads TGTGCCAGCAGGGGACATATGAACACTGAAGCTTTCTTT. It encodes CASRGHMNTEAFF. This chain links TRBV6-5 with TRBJ1-1; TRBD1 is a possible D gene (6 bases). CDR1 and CDR2 (germline): MNHEY, SVGAGI. The CDR3 extends over 13 amino acids. V gave up 6 bases and J gave up 0 bases, with 8 bases separating them.

J is TRBJ1-5 and V is TRBV6-5, with TRBD1 matching over 7 bases. The CDR3 has 14 amino acids. CDR1 and CDR2 from the germline V gene are MNHEY and SVGAGI. V was clipped by 6 bases and J by 4 bases; unmatched bases: 6. This CDR3 reads CASSFDRANQPQHF. In DNA, the CDR3 is TGTGCCAGCAGCTTCGACAGGGCAAATCAGCCCCAGCATTTT.